This is a list of T cell receptor beta chains from one sample in a study of T cells in Graves' hyperthyroidism and ophthalmopathy. MiXCR, run by TCRdb on the multiplex PCR reads, gives a single entry per CDR3 protein. The sample carries 350,000 or so distinct CDR3 sequences, approximately 22% recorded once. The sample taken for sequencing was blood. The receptors here all came from a woman in her forties or fifties with Graves' hyperthyroidism. Each CDR3 is given with its conserved first and last residue. The order of the fields is J gene, D gene, clone size, V gene, CDR3 protein, CDR3 DNA. D genes are given only for firm matches. Size values are once, few and many counts, or a class for expanded clones, and some rows have none.

J: TRBJ2-2
D: TRBD2
size: many
V: TRBV7-3
CDR3: CASSSISGMNTGELFF
DNA: TGTGCCAGCAGTTCAATTAGCGGGATGAACACCGGGGAGCTGTTTTTT

J: TRBJ1-1
D: -
size: many
V: TRBV28
CDR3: CASTSQNTEAFF
DNA: TGTGCCAGCACCTCCCAGAACACTGAAGCTTTCTTT

J: TRBJ2-7
D: -
size: many
V: TRBV28
CDR3: CASSPGQTYYEQYF
DNA: TGTGCCAGCAGCCCCGGACAGACCTACTACGAGCAGTACTTC

J: TRBJ2-2
D: -
size: many
V: TRBV11-2
CDR3: CASSLVAVNTGELFF
DNA: TGTGCCAGCAGCTTAGTTGCGGTGAACACCGGGGAGCTGTTTTTT

J: TRBJ2-6
D: -
size: few
V: TRBV20-1
CDR3: CSARLSGIGANVLTF
DNA: TGCAGTGCTAGGTTGTCGGGCATTGGGGCCAACGTCCTGACTTTC

J: TRBJ2-3
D: -
size: many
V: TRBV28
CDR3: CASSLLIHPDKADTQYF
DNA: TGTGCCAGCAGTTTATTGATTCACCCGGACAAGGCAGATACGCAGTATTTT

J: TRBJ2-5
D: TRBD2
size: many
V: TRBV20-1
CDR3: CSAPGLAGARSETQYF
DNA: TGCAGTGCTCCAGGACTAGCGGGAGCGAGGTCTGAGACCCAGTACTTC

J: TRBJ2-1
D: TRBD2
size: -
V: TRBV2
CDR3: CASSEVGSLAGGSSYNEQFF
DNA: TGTGCCAGCAGTGAAGTAGGGAGCTTAGCGGGGGGAAGCTCCTACAATGAGCAGTTCTTC

J: TRBJ2-7
D: TRBD1
size: -
V: TRBV6-1
CDR3: CASIETGSYEQYF
DNA: TGTGCCAGCATCGAGACAGGGTCCTACGAGCAGTACTTC

J: TRBJ2-7
D: -
size: few
V: TRBV4-2
CDR3: CASSLRETGAEQYF
DNA: TGTGCCAGCAGTCTAAGGGAGACGGGGGCCGAGCAGTACTTC

J: TRBJ1-5
D: -
size: -
V: TRBV19
CDR3: CASSTLDSRYSNQPQHF
DNA: TGTGCCAGTAGTACCTTGGACAGCCGTTATAGCAATCAGCCCCAGCATTTT

J: TRBJ2-6
D: -
size: -
V: TRBV30
CDR3: CACTSGANVLTF
DNA: TGTGCCTGTACCTCTGGGGCCAACGTCCTGACTTTC

J: TRBJ1-5
D: TRBD1
size: many
V: TRBV2
CDR3: CASSGGTGVNQPQHF
DNA: TGTGCCAGCAGTGGTGGGACAGGAGTCAATCAGCCCCAGCATTTT

J: TRBJ2-5
D: -
size: many
V: TRBV20-1
CDR3: CSANQRVQETQYF
DNA: TGCAGTGCTAATCAGCGGGTCCAAGAGACCCAGTACTTC

J: TRBJ2-7
D: TRBD1
size: many
V: TRBV9
CDR3: CASSVSGTGRAEQYF
DNA: TGTGCCAGCAGCGTCTCCGGGACAGGGAGGGCCGAGCAGTACTTC

J: TRBJ2-7
D: -
size: many
V: TRBV20-1
CDR3: CSAPTGQGSREEGSYEQYF
DNA: TGCAGTGCTCCAACCGGGCAGGGGAGTCGGGAGGAAGGCTCCTACGAGCAGTACTTC

J: TRBJ2-5
D: -
size: many
V: TRBV12-3/TRBV12-4
CDR3: CASSLAAETQYF
DNA: TGTGCCAGCAGTTTAGCCGCGGAGACCCAGTACTTC

J: TRBJ1-2
D: TRBD1
size: few
V: TRBV27
CDR3: CASYKGGQGNYGYTF
DNA: TGTGCCAGCTACAAAGGGGGACAGGGGAACTATGGCTACACCTTC

J: TRBJ1-1
D: TRBD1
size: few
V: TRBV7-6
CDR3: CASSLALDRVVLGTEAFF
DNA: TGTGCCAGCAGCTTAGCGTTGGACAGGGTCGTACTCGGGACTGAAGCTTTCTTT

J: TRBJ2-5
D: -
size: few
V: TRBV25-1
CDR3: CASSEYSFQETQYF
DNA: TGTGCCAGCAGTGAATATTCCTTCCAAGAGACCCAGTACTTC

J: TRBJ1-1
D: -
size: many
V: TRBV28
CDR3: CASSFPGTHQGTEAFF
DNA: TGTGCCAGCAGTTTCCCCGGGACCCACCAGGGCACTGAAGCTTTCTTT

J: TRBJ2-7
D: -
size: -
V: TRBV7-9
CDR3: CASSLPPGGLPSYEQYF
DNA: TGTGCCAGCAGCTTACCTCCCGGGGGACTCCCTTCCTACGAGCAGTACTTC

J: TRBJ2-1
D: -
size: few
V: TRBV27
CDR3: CASSPQGNILISSYNEQFF
DNA: TGTGCCAGCAGTCCTCAGGGGAATATCCTGATAAGCTCCTACAATGAGCAGTTCTTC

J: TRBJ2-3
D: -
size: many
V: TRBV20-1
CDR3: CSARFTDRGTQYF
DNA: TGCAGTGCTAGGTTTACTGACCGTGGTACGCAGTATTTT

J: TRBJ2-7
D: TRBD1
size: many
V: TRBV20-1
CDR3: CSAVRDRGYEQYF
DNA: TGCAGTGCTGTTAGGGACAGGGGATACGAGCAGTACTTC

J: TRBJ2-7
D: -
size: few
V: TRBV5-1
CDR3: CASSTNYEQYF
DNA: TGCGCCAGCAGCACTAACTACGAGCAGTACTTC

J: TRBJ2-3
D: -
size: few
V: TRBV12-5
CDR3: CASGLADTQYF
DNA: TGTGCTAGTGGTTTGGCTGATACGCAGTATTTT

J: TRBJ1-2
D: -
size: -
V: TRBV2
CDR3: CASSRLDHGYTF
DNA: TGTGCCAGCAGCCGCTTGGACCATGGCTACACCTTC

J: TRBJ1-3
D: -
size: -
V: TRBV9
CDR3: CASSGTQGAGNTIYF
DNA: TGTGCCAGCAGCGGGACCCAGGGTGCTGGAAACACCATATATTTT

J: TRBJ2-7
D: TRBD2
size: many
V: TRBV28
CDR3: CASSLERAGVLEQYF
DNA: TGTGCCAGCAGTTTAGAAAGAGCGGGAGTCCTCGAGCAGTACTTC

J: TRBJ2-1
D: TRBD2
size: many
V: TRBV7-2
CDR3: CATRDSGKNEQFF
DNA: TGTGCCACCCGGGATAGCGGGAAAAATGAGCAGTTCTTC

J: TRBJ2-3
D: TRBD2
size: -
V: TRBV5-1
CDR3: CASSLAGTVTDTQYF
DNA: TGCGCCAGCAGCTTAGCGGGGACCGTCACAGATACGCAGTATTTT

J: TRBJ2-3
D: TRBD2
size: many
V: TRBV20-1
CDR3: CSASPSGRKSTDTQYF
DNA: TGCAGTGCTAGCCCTAGCGGGAGAAAAAGCACAGATACGCAGTATTTT

J: TRBJ1-5
D: TRBD1
size: many
V: TRBV5-1
CDR3: CASSLGTGSGNQPQHF
DNA: TGCGCCAGCAGCTTGGGGACAGGGTCTGGCAATCAGCCCCAGCATTTT

J: TRBJ1-1
D: -
size: -
V: TRBV20-1
CDR3: CSASGGSSLVTFF
DNA: TGCAGTGCTAGCGGTGGCAGCAGCCTCGTAACTTTCTTT

J: TRBJ2-7
D: TRBD1
size: many
V: TRBV6-5
CDR3: CASSYATGDYYEQYF
DNA: TGTGCCAGCAGTTACGCGACAGGGGATTACTACGAGCAGTACTTC

J: TRBJ2-3
D: TRBD2
size: -
V: TRBV5-1
CDR3: CASSLGGLAKTADTQYF
DNA: TGCGCCAGCAGCTTGGGGGGACTAGCGAAGACTGCAGATACGCAGTATTTT

J: TRBJ2-7
D: -
size: few
V: TRBV3-1
CDR3: CASSRKTRTTLYEQYF
DNA: TGTGCCAGCAGCCGAAAGACAAGGACTACTCTATACGAGCAGTACTTC

J: TRBJ2-7
D: -
size: few
V: TRBV28
CDR3: CASSLGGYSYEQYF
DNA: TGTGCCAGCAGTTTGGGGGGCTATAGTTACGAGCAGTACTTC

J: TRBJ2-1
D: TRBD2
size: -
V: TRBV19
CDR3: CASSIGPAGKSGEQFF
DNA: TGTGCCAGTAGTATCGGTCCAGCGGGAAAATCGGGTGAGCAGTTCTTC

J: TRBJ2-3
D: -
size: -
V: TRBV29-1
CDR3: CSVEGGITDTQCF
DNA: TGCAGCGTTGAGGGCGGTATCACAGATACGCAGTGTTTT

J: TRBJ2-2
D: TRBD1
size: -
V: TRBV5-1
CDR3: CASSVGQNTGELFF
DNA: TGCGCCAGCTCAGTGGGACAGAATACCGGGGAGCTGTTTTTT

J: TRBJ2-5
D: TRBD1
size: many
V: TRBV24-1
CDR3: CATSDRGQGETQYF
DNA: TGTGCCACCAGTGACCGGGGACAGGGAGAGACCCAGTACTTC

J: TRBJ1-5
D: -
size: many
V: TRBV20-1
CDR3: CSANSGGQGPQHF
DNA: TGCAGTGCTAACTCTGGGGGTCAAGGGCCCCAGCATTTT

J: TRBJ2-7
D: -
size: many
V: TRBV5-4
CDR3: CASSLAFDSSYEQYF
DNA: TGTGCCAGCAGCTTGGCTTTTGACAGCTCCTACGAGCAGTACTTC

J: TRBJ2-6
D: -
size: many
V: TRBV30
CDR3: CAWTPGGANVLTF
DNA: TGTGCCTGGACGCCGGGGGGGGCCAACGTCCTGACTTTC

J: TRBJ1-3
D: -
size: few
V: TRBV9
CDR3: CASCASLSGNTIYF
DNA: TGTGCCAGCTGCGCTAGCCTCTCTGGAAACACCATATATTTT

J: TRBJ2-1
D: -
size: few
V: TRBV7-9
CDR3: CASSRDLTSYNEQFF
DNA: TGTGCCAGCAGCCGGGACTTAACTTCCTACAATGAGCAGTTCTTC

J: TRBJ2-1
D: TRBD2
size: -
V: TRBV6-5
CDR3: CASSYTTAGEQFF
DNA: TGTGCCAGCAGTTACACCACAGCGGGGGAGCAGTTCTTC

J: TRBJ2-1
D: -
size: -
V: TRBV27
CDR3: CASSLNFEQFF
DNA: TGTGCCAGCAGTTTAAACTTTGAGCAGTTCTTC

J: TRBJ2-4
D: TRBD1
size: many
V: TRBV20-1
CDR3: CSARGDRAGIQYF
DNA: TGCAGTGCTAGAGGGGACAGGGCGGGCATTCAGTACTTC

J: TRBJ1-1
D: TRBD1
size: many
V: TRBV28
CDR3: CASSPGQVEAFF
DNA: TGTGCCAGCAGTCCTGGACAGGTCGAAGCTTTCTTT

J: TRBJ2-2
D: -
size: -
V: TRBV24-1
CDR3: CATGGTTGELFF
DNA: TGTGCCACCGGGGGGACCACCGGGGAGCTGTTTTTT

J: TRBJ2-7
D: -
size: -
V: TRBV18
CDR3: CASSPHERFEQYF
DNA: TGTGCCAGCTCACCACATGAAAGGTTCGAGCAGTACTTC

J: TRBJ2-7
D: TRBD2
size: many
V: TRBV20-1
CDR3: CSARNPGTSGDQYF
DNA: TGCAGTGCTAGGAACCCCGGGACTAGCGGAGATCAGTACTTC